This T cell receptor beta chain originates from a study of blood T cell repertoires in COVID-19. Study context: The United States, Italy and Spain were the sources of the acute and convalescent COVID-19 samples.

V lost 1 base and J 0 bases, leaving 7 bases between the germline ends. This CDR3 comprises 14 residues. The germline gives CDR1 LGHDT, CDR2 YNNKEL (reference sequence). The table came from immunoSEQ multiplex PCR; TCRdb's copy has only in-frame clones and leaves some out. This table holds about 270,000 clones, 80% to 90% found once. This clone has only one observation. The chain carries TRBV3-1 (or the pseudogene TRBV3-2) and TRBJ2-7, with unresolved D. The TCR was taken from a woman in her 70s with COVID-19, enrolled during active disease. The sample consisted of peripheral blood. CDR3 bases: TGTGCCAGCAGCCAAGCCCAGGCCTCCTACGAGCAGTACTTC. Amino acids: CASSQAQASYEQYF.